Shown below are 3 T cell receptor beta chains from a single sample sequenced in a study of CD8 T cells in ankylosing spondylitis. Study-level results: Apparently characteristic of ankylosing spondylitis blood was a TCR beta motif (roughly 8 highly homologous variants).

TCRdb re-derived calls from the 5' RACE reads in MiXCR, one entry per CDR3 protein. This table has around 390,000 distinct CDR3 sequences, about a fifth appearing once. What these receptors recognize is not known. Material: blood, either unsorted or a sorted T cell fraction (not recorded which). These receptors were taken from a male donor with ankylosing spondylitis.

In its sample, this clonotype was seen a few times. V usage is TRBV5-6 and J usage is TRBJ2-1, with D perhaps TRBD2 (6 bases). CDR1 and CDR2 from the germline V gene are SGHDT and YYEEEE. Trimming removed 5 bases at V and 8 bases at J, with 23 bases between. This CDR3 is 16 amino acids long. The CDR3 loop is CASSFLRDSRFHEQFF. The CDR3 nucleotides read TGTGCCAGCAGTTTCCTCCGGGACTCCCGATTCCATGAGCAGTTCTTC.

This clonotype was counted a few times. The chain uses TRBV12-3 or TRBV12-4 and TRBJ2-2, with D maybe TRBD2 (6 bases). V was trimmed by 7 bases and J by 4 bases, leaving 13 bases between them. The CDR3 runs 14 residues. The CDR3 nucleotides read TGTGCCAGCACCCTGGGACTTTCCACCGGGGAGCTGTTTTTT. It codes for CASTLGLSTGELFF.

The rearrangement joins TRBV12-3 or TRBV12-4 to TRBJ1-2; perhaps TRBD1 as D (5 bases). The CDR3 has 13 residues. Trimming removed 8 bases from V and 4 bases from J, with 14 bases in between. The CDR3 loop reads CASSEGEFYGYTF. CDR3 nucleotide sequence: TGTGCCAGCTCAGAAGGGGAGTTCTATGGCTACACCTTC.